A single sample gave rise to the 10 T cell receptor beta chains below, sequenced in a study of response to subunit inactivated influenza vaccine. TCRdb itself ran the RT-PCR reads through MiXCR, one entry per CDR3 protein. The data show just over 300,000 distinct CDR3 sequences, 20% to 25% seen once. The specimen was PBMCs from blood, collected 21 months after vaccination. Source of these receptors: a man between 45 and 75 years old who received an inactivated influenza vaccine.

Here the CDR3 reads CASSPWTGSTDTQYF. The CDR3 region has the DNA TGTGCCAGCAGTCCCTGGACGGGGAGCACAGATACGCAGTATTTT. The chain combines TRBV27 with TRBJ2-3, with D maybe TRBD2 (5 bases). The ends were cut back, 5 bases at V and 0 bases at J, with 12 bases in the middle. In germline, CDR1 is MNHEY, CDR2 SMNVEV (reference sequence). The CDR3 sequence is 15 residues long.

This clonotype has more than one count but fewer than ten. CDR3 sequence (DNA): TGCAGTGCTAACCCCGCCCTCGGGAATTCACCCCTCCACTTT. It codes for CSANPALGNSPLHF. J is TRBJ1-6 and V is TRBV20-1, with no clear D. The germline CDR1 and CDR2 sequences are DFQATT and SNEGSKA (reference sequence). This CDR3 is built from 14 residues. Trimming shortened V by 4 bases and J by 7 bases, and 14 bases separated the two germline ends.

In its sample, this clonotype was seen a few times. This chain connects TRBV10-3 to TRBJ2-3; 11 positions agree with TRBD2. Germline CDR1 is ENHRY and CDR2 is SYGVKD. J gave up 2 bases and V 6 bases, and 4 bases lay outside the gene matches. The CDR3 is made up of 15 amino acids. CDR3 DNA: TGTGCCATCAGGGGGACTAGCGGACCCACAGATACGCAGTATTTT. It specifies CAIRGTSGPTDTQYF.

This clonotype has more than one count but fewer than ten. V is TRBV3-1 and J is TRBJ1-2, with TRBD1 as a possible D gene (5 bases). The CDR3 consists of 14 residues. Germline-derived CDR1 and CDR2 are LGHDT and YNNKEL (reference sequence). Trimming removed 3 bases at V and 4 bases at J, with 12 bases between. CDR3 residues: CASSHDRDFYGYTF. The CDR3 DNA is TGTGCCAGCAGCCACGATCGGGACTTCTATGGCTACACCTTC.

This clonotype was observed a handful of times. V is TRBV6-1 and J is TRBJ2-6; D is perhaps TRBD2 (5 bases). Germline loops: CDR1 MNHNS, CDR2 SASEGT. The CDR3 has 17 residues. The ends were cut back, 0 bases at V and 6 bases at J, with 15 bases in the middle. CDR3 DNA: TGTGCCAGCAGTGAAGCGCTACGGGATCTGGCGGCCAACGTCCTGACTTTC. Translation gives CASSEALRDLAANVLTF.

This clonotype was picked up one time. The genes are TRBV3-1 and TRBJ2-5, with TRBD1 as a possible D gene (6 bases). Germline CDR1 reads LGHDT; CDR2 reads YNNKEL (reference sequence). V lost 0 bases, J lost 2 bases, and 19 bases lay in between. The CDR3 length is 18 residues. CDR3 sequence: CASSQEFSGTPTQETQYF. The CDR3, as DNA: TGTGCCAGCAGCCAAGAGTTCTCCGGGACACCCACACAAGAGACCCAGTACTTC.

This clonotype was observed at least ten times. The V call is TRBV12-3 or TRBV12-4, the J call TRBJ1-5, with D tentatively TRBD1 (5 bases). The CDR3 loop spans 15 amino acids. Trimming left V 3 bases short and J 3 bases short, with 12 bases between. The CDR3 DNA follows: TGTGCCAGCAGTTTTGGGTGGGGACCCAATCAGCCCCAGCATTTT. It is translated as CASSFGWGPNQPQHF.

The V call is TRBV5-1, the J call TRBJ1-2; D may be TRBD1 (5 bases). CDR3 size: 16 residues. Trimming cost V 0 bases and J 2 bases, with 14 bases left between them. CDR1 SGHRS and CDR2 YFSETQ come from the germline V gene. CDR3 nucleotide sequence: TGCGCCAGCAGCTTGGGGATGGGGGACCGGAACTATGGCTACACCTTC. This translates into CASSLGMGDRNYGYTF.

The chain joins TRBV27 to TRBJ1-1; 7 nucleotides line up with TRBD1. V lost 6 bases to trimming and J lost 11 bases; unmatched junction nucleotides: 6. Looked up from germline, CDR1 is MNHEY and CDR2 is SMNVEV (reference sequence). The CDR3 is 11 residues long. In DNA form, the CDR3 reads TGTGCCAGCAGGACCGGGACAGTTGCTTTCTTT. Translation: CASRTGTVAFF.

The chain carries TRBV20-1 and TRBJ1-5; 7 bases align to TRBD1. Unmatched junction bases numbered 7, after V lost 1 base and J lost 7 bases. The germline V gene encodes CDR1 DFQATT and CDR2 SNEGSKA (reference sequence). CDR3 length: 14 amino acids. This CDR3 is CSARVTGMGQPQHF. The DNA for the CDR3 is TGCAGTGCTAGAGTGACAGGGATGGGACAGCCCCAGCATTTT.